This T cell receptor (beta chain) was identified during a study of regulatory T cells in long-lasting Graves disease. Whole-study results and caveats: The persistent group shared 3,000 or so public clonotypes, more than the roughly 990 shared by new patients.

Worth noting for this clonotype: The antigen is not known.

Building of the TCR beta libraries involved iRepertoire HTBI primers and Arm-PCR of CDR3 regions. MiXCR, applied by TCRdb to the multiplex PCR reads, yields one record per CDR3 protein. The sample lists approximately 540,000 distinct CDR3 sequences, more than 10% occurring once. The time point here: newly diagnosed GD, antithyroid drugs for less than 3 months. Researchers made the TCR library from RNA that was extracted from PBMCs. This CDR3 contains 15 residues. With 4 bases removed from V and 0 bases from J, the gap between germline ends came to 10 bases. From germline, CDR1 is SGHTA and CDR2 FQGNSA. These sequences were also reported in another study, on T cells in Graves' hyperthyroidism and ophthalmopathy. From that report: The HTBI primer set was used in a first-round RT-PCR of the TCR CDR3.

This clonotype was obtained from a woman in her 30s with Graves disease. V usage is TRBV7-2 and J usage is TRBJ1-5; unclear D gene. The source material was peripheral blood mononuclear cells (PBMCs), sampled at new diagnosis, from a patient treated with antithyroid drugs. CDR3 DNA sequence: TGTGCCAGCAGCTCCGAATGGGGTAGCAATCAGCCCCAGCATTTT. Protein: CASSSEWGSNQPQHF.